This T cell receptor beta chain was documented in a study of shared clonotypes between healthy human individuals. Study information: The study used three CD4 naive, three CD4 memory, two CD8 naive and one CD8 memory plate per donor.

Study-wide points: Around 5% was the fraction of naive CD4 clonotypes found shared across several donors. Few donors limited the genetic and exposure-history diversity represented.

This CDR3 contains 16 residues. Germline CDR1 MDHEN, CDR2 SYDVKM. The V and J ends lost 2 bases and 2 bases respectively, with 14 bases between them. The data were produced by immunoSEQ multiplex PCR, yet TCRdb's version contains in-frame clones alone and is incomplete. Here the sample spans about 79,000 clones, over 55% being singletons. All donors were healthy HIV-negative adults lacking recent acute infections or vaccinations. About this clone: Antigen: not known.

The material sequenced was memory CD8+ T cells sorted from blood. Subset reported: CD45RO+ cells pooled with CCR7-negative TemRA cells. The sequence was collected from a man aged 30-40 years in good health. The V call is TRBV28, the J call TRBJ2-3; D is unresolved. CDR3 protein: CASSLPPEQSTDTQYF. The CDR3 DNA reads as TGTGCCAGCAGTTTACCCCCGGAGCAGTCCACAGATACGCAGTATTTT.